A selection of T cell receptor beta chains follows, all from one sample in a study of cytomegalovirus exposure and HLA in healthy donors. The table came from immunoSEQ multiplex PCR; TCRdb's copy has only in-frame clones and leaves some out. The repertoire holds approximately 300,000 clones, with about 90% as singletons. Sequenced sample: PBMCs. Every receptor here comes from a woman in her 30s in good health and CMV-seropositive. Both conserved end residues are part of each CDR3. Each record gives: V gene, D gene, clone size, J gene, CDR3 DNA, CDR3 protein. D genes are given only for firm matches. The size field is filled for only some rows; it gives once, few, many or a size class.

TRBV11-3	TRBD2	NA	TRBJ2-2	TGTGCCAGCAGCGTAGCGGGTCTAGCGGAGAACACCGGGGAGCTGTTTTTT	CASSVAGLAENTGELFF
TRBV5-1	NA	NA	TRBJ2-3	TGCGCCAGCAGCTTACAGGGTACAGATACGCAGTATTTT	CASSLQGTDTQYF
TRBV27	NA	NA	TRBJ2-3	TGTGCCAGCAGTTCAGGGCGGGTGGGTAGCACAGATACGCAGTATTTT	CASSSGRVGSTDTQYF
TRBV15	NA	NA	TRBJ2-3	TGTGCCACCAGCAGGGATGGTGACACAGATACGCAGTATTTT	CATSRDGDTDTQYF
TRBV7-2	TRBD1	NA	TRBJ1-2	TGTGCCAGCAGGAGTACAGGGGACGGTGGCTACACCTTC	CASRSTGDGGYTF
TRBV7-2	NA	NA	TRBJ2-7	TGTGCCAGCAGCCCCCTGGGGGGGGCATCCGAGCAGTACTTC	CASSPLGGASEQYF
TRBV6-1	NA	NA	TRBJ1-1	TGTGCCAGCAGTGAATATAGGGGCTCGTACACTGAAGCTTTCTTT	CASSEYRGSYTEAFF
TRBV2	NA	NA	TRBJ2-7	TGTGCCAGCAGTGGGGCACAGGATACCTACGAGCAGTACTTC	CASSGAQDTYEQYF
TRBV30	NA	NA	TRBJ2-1	TGTGCCTGGAGTGTACTTGGGGGAATTGCCTACAATGAGCAGTTCTTC	CAWSVLGGIAYNEQFF
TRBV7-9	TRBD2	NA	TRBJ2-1	TGTGCCAGCAGCCCAACTAGCGGGGGGAGGAATGAGCAGTTCTTC	CASSPTSGGRNEQFF
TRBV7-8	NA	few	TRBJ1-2	TGTGCCAGCAGCTTACCTAGTTGGGCGGATTATGGCTACACCTTC	CASSLPSWADYGYTF
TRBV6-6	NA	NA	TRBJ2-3	TGTGCCAGCAGGGGGGCTAGCACAGATACGCAGTATTTT	CASRGASTDTQYF
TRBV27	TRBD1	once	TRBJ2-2	TGTGCCAGCAGTTTACTCCCGGGACAGGGTGAGGGCAGGGAGCTGTTTTTT	CASSLLPGQGEGRELFF
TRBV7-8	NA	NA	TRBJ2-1	TGTGCCAGCAGCTTAAAGAGTCCCGGGAATGAGCAGTTCTTC	CASSLKSPGNEQFF
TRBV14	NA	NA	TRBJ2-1	TGTGCCAGCAGCCAAGAAAACCCTTACTATAGCTCCTACAATGAGCAGTTCTTC	CASSQENPYYSSYNEQFF
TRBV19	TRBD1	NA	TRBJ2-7	TGTGCCAGTAGTGCGGGACAGGGATTCCTCTACGAGCAGTACTTC	CASSAGQGFLYEQYF
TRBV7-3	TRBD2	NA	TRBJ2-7	TGTGCCAGCTCTCCGGGACTAGCGGGAGGTGAGCAGTACTTC	CASSPGLAGGEQYF
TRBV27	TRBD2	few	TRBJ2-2	TGTGCCAGCAGTCCCCGTTCACGAAGCGGGAGCCCAGGGGAGCTGTTTTTT	CASSPRSRSGSPGELFF
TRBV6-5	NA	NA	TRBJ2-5	TGTGCCAGCAGTTACTCGAACATCGGGGAGACCCAGTACTTC	CASSYSNIGETQYF
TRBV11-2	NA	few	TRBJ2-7	TGTGCCAGCAGCCCGGACAGCAGCTCCTACGAGCAGTACTTC	CASSPDSSSYEQYF
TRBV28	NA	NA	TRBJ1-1	TGTGCCAGCAGGAACCCGGGACAGAACACTGAAGCTTTCTTT	CASRNPGQNTEAFF
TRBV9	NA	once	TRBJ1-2	TGTGCCAGCGCTCGAGGAGGCTACACCTTC	CASARGGYTF
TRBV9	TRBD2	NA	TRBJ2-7	TGTGCCAGCACCTCCGGGACTAGCGGTTCCTACGAGCAGTACTTC	CASTSGTSGSYEQYF
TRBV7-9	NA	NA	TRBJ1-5	TGTGCCAGCAGCTTATCTTGGGGGGCTCATAGCAATCAGCCCCAGCATTTT	CASSLSWGAHSNQPQHF
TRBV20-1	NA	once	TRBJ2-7	TGCAGTGCTAGAGATCTTGAGCAGTACTTC	CSARDLEQYF
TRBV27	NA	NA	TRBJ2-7	TGTGCCAGCAGTTTATTTCTGGGGTTCGCCTACGAGCAGTACTTC	CASSLFLGFAYEQYF
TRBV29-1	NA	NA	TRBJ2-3	TGCAGCGGGGACGGCGTAGTGGGCACAGATACGCAGTATTTT	CSGDGVVGTDTQYF
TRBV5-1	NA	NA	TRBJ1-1	TGCGCCAGCAGCTTGGTGGGCACAGGAGACACTGAAGCTTTCTTT	CASSLVGTGDTEAFF
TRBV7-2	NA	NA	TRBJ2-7	TGTGCCAGCAGCTTATCCCCAGGGGCCTACGAGCAGTACTTC	CASSLSPGAYEQYF
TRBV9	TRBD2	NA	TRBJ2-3	TGTGCCAGCAGCGTTAGCGGGAGCGTAACAGATACGCAGTATTTT	CASSVSGSVTDTQYF
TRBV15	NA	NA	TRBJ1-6	TGTGCCACCAGCAGTCGGGGTGGGTCCTATAATTCACCCCTCCACTTT	CATSSRGGSYNSPLHF
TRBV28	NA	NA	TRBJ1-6	TGTGCCAGCAGTCCGATTGGGAATTCACCCCTCCACTTT	CASSPIGNSPLHF
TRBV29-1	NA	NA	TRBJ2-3	TGCAGCGTGAGGGCAGGGGCTAGCACAGATACGCAGTATTTT	CSVRAGASTDTQYF
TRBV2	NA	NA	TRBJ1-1	TGTGCCAGCCCTCCTGTGGGCAGGGTCGTAGTGGGGACTGAAGCTTTCTTT	CASPPVGRVVVGTEAFF
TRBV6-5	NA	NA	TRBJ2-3	TGTGCCAGCAGTTATTGGGCAGCGAGCACAGATACGCAGTATTTT	CASSYWAASTDTQYF
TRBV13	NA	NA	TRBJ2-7	TGTGCCAGCAGCTTGGAGGAGGGGGTCTCCTACGAGCAGTACTTC	CASSLEEGVSYEQYF
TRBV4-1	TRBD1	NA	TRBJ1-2	TGCGCCAGCAGCCAAGACACGGGACAGAGCTATGGCTACACCTTC	CASSQDTGQSYGYTF
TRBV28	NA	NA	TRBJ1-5	TGTGCCACCCGAGGACAAAGCAATCAGCCCCAGCATTTT	CATRGQSNQPQHF
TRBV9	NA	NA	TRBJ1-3	TGTGCCAGCAGCGTAAGTGGCTTTCCTGGAAACACCATATATTTT	CASSVSGFPGNTIYF
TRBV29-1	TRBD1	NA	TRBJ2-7	TGCAGCGTTGAAGGGGGACAGGAAACCTACGAGCAGTACTTC	CSVEGGQETYEQYF
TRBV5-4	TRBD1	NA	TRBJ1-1	TGTGCCAGCATCAGGACAGGGGGCGGGGGAATGAACACTGAAGCTTTCTTT	CASIRTGGGGMNTEAFF
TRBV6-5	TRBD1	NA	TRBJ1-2	TGTGCCAGCAGTGGGACAGGTATCCAGGACTATGGCTACACCTTC	CASSGTGIQDYGYTF
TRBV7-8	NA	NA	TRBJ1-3	TGTGCCAGCAGCCCGGGGACTGACGGAAACACCATATATTTT	CASSPGTDGNTIYF
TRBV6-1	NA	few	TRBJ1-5	TGTGCCACCTTGGCAGGGAATAATCAGCCCCAGCATTTT	CATLAGNNQPQHF
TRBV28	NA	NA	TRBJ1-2	TGTGCCAGCAGTTTCCCTAACTATGGCTACACCTTC	CASSFPNYGYTF
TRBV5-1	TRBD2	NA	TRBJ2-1	TGCGCCAGCAGCGCGGGACTAGCGGCCTCCTACAATGAGCAGTTCTTC	CASSAGLAASYNEQFF
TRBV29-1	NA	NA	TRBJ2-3	TGCAGCGTTGACATTACAGGGAGCACAGATACGCAGTATTTT	CSVDITGSTDTQYF
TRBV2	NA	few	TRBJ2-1	TGTGCCAGCAGCGTTATACTAGCTCAAACCTACAATGAGCAGTTCTTC	CASSVILAQTYNEQFF